These 30 T cell receptor beta chains were sequenced from one sample in a study of blood T cells in healthy people across ages. Alongside a J-beta primer mix, a sample-barcoded 5' primer served in a second PCR lasting roughly 7 to 11 cycles. TCRdb reprocessed the 5' RACE reads with MiXCR, giving one entry per CDR3 protein. Of around 650,000 distinct CDR3 sequences detected, 32% appear once; the ten largest clones hold over 15%. The sample taken for sequencing was blood. These TCRs come from an elderly woman in good health.

This clonotype was observed many times. The chain couples TRBV5-6 to TRBJ1-2; the match to TRBD1 covers 9 bases. Trimming at V came to 4 bases and at J to 8 bases, leaving 9 bases not matched to a gene. This CDR3 spans 14 amino acids. Per the germline V gene, CDR1 is SGHDT and CDR2 is YYEEEE. CDR3 loop: CASSRDRVVRGYTF. The CDR3, as DNA: TGTGCCAGCAGCCGGGACAGGGTGGTACGGGGCTACACCTTC. Full variable domain (rest looked up from reference TRBV5-6 and TRBJ1-2): DAGVTQSPTHLIKTRGQQVTLRCSPKSGHDTVSWYQQALGQGPQFIFQYYEEEERQRGNFPDRFSGHQFPNYSSELNVNALLLGDSALYLCASSRDRVVRGYTFGSGTRLTVV.

The chain joins TRBV2 to TRBJ1-3, with 10 bases fitting TRBD1. Unmatched junction bases numbered 10, after V lost 7 bases and J lost 4 bases. There are 16 residues in the CDR3. The germline CDR1 and CDR2 sequences are SNHLY and FYNNEI. The CDR3 bases are TGTGCCAGCACTGCGACCGGGACAGGGGTCGGAAACACCATATATTTT. Protein sequence: CASTATGTGVGNTIYF.

The table lists this clonotype with a few counts. The chain recombines TRBV30 with TRBJ2-5; 10 bases match TRBD1. CDR1 and CDR2 (germline): GTSNPN, SVGIG (reference sequence). This CDR3 comprises 16 residues. V was pared by 8 bases and J by 1 base, with 13 bases of the junction left unmatched. The CDR3 DNA follows: TGTGCCAGATCAGGTGCGGACAGGGGGGCCCAAGAGACCCAGTACTTC. Translating gives CARSGADRGAQETQYF.

A remark on this clonotype: This sequence may be a read error, since a much larger clone differs from it by one base. V gene TRBV4-2 combines with J gene TRBJ2-7; 10 bases align to TRBD2. Germline V lookup: CDR1 LGHNA, CDR2 YNFKEQ. This CDR3 contains 15 residues. The CDR3 nucleotides are TGTGCCAGCGGCCAAGGGACTAGCGCTGGGTACGAGCAGTACTTC. Translation gives CASGQGTSAGYEQYF.

This clonotype was recorded many times. The chain joins TRBV7-2 to TRBJ2-7; D not resolved. Looked up from germline, CDR1 is SGHTA and CDR2 is FQGNSA. Trimming took off 2 bases at V and 0 bases at J, with 11 bases between the two ends. The CDR3 has 15 amino acids. The chain's CDR3 is CASSLSSDRSYEQYF. The CDR3 region has the DNA TGTGCCAGCAGCTTAAGTTCGGACCGCTCCTACGAGCAGTACTTC.

This clonotype occurred a few times. Germline and junction disagree at one end, which may indicate a read error. The chain carries TRBV3-1 and TRBJ1-4; D gene uncertain. Germline V gives CDR1 LGHDT, CDR2 YNNKEL (reference sequence). The CDR3 consists of 11 residues. DNA of the CDR3: TGTGTCAGCAGCCAAGCTGGGGAACTGTTTTTT. Amino acids: CVSSQAGELFF.

This clonotype was detected ten times or more. The V gene is TRBV7-3, the J gene TRBJ2-5; D remains ambiguous. V shed 5 bases and J shed 5 bases, with 12 bases lying between them. Germline values: CDR1 SGHTA, CDR2 FQGTGA. The CDR3 extends over 13 amino acids. The CDR3 sequence: CASSPYPAETQYF. CDR3 DNA: TGTGCCAGCAGCCCCTACCCAGCGGAGACCCAGTACTTC.

The rearrangement joins TRBV10-3 to TRBJ2-7, with TRBD1 matching 8 bases. Germline V gene lookup returns CDR1 ENHRY and CDR2 SYGVKD. CDR3 length: 17 amino acids. Unmatched junction bases numbered 16, after V lost 3 bases and J lost 6 bases. DNA for the CDR3: TGTGCCATCAGTGAAAATAGATTGACAGGGGAACGTGGCGAGCAGTACTTC. This sequence encodes CAISENRLTGERGEQYF.

V and J are TRBV2 and TRBJ2-1; TRBD1 agrees at 10 bases. Germline V gives CDR1 SNHLY, CDR2 FYNNEI. Losses at the gene ends were 7 bases for V and 6 bases for J; bases not matched to a gene: 9. This CDR3 is 15 amino acids long. CDR3 DNA sequence: TGTGCCAGCACCCCGGGACAGGGGTACCGCAATGAGCAGTTCTTC. It is translated as CASTPGQGYRNEQFF.

Concerning this clonotype: With a much larger clone just one base away, this may be a read error. V is TRBV7-2 and J is TRBJ2-1; 9 bases align to TRBD1. Trimming removed 5 bases from V and 8 bases from J; junction bases left unmatched: 10. The CDR3 is 15 amino acids. Germline values: CDR1 SGHTA, CDR2 FQGNSA. The CDR3 spells CASSRGTGFRDEQFF. The CDR3 nucleotides are TGTGCCAGCAGCCGCGGGACAGGGTTTAGGGATGAGCAGTTCTTC.

V usage is TRBV4-2 and J usage is TRBJ1-1; D unclear. V was cut by 3 bases and J by 4 bases, with 18 bases left in between. In germline, CDR1 is LGHNA, CDR2 YNFKEQ. The CDR3 is 16 residues long. DNA of the CDR3: TGTGCCAGCAGCCAGGGCCGGATCGGGTCGAGCACTGAAGCTTTCTTT. This sequence encodes CASSQGRIGSSTEAFF.

This chain joins TRBV2 and TRBJ2-2, with D tentatively TRBD1 (5 bases). With 3 bases removed from V and 7 bases from J, the gap between germline ends came to 21 bases. The CDR3 sequence is 17 residues long. Per germline, CDR1 SNHLY and CDR2 FYNNEI. CDR3 protein: CASSEESGRFDIGELFF. The CDR3 bases are TGTGCCAGCAGTGAGGAGTCAGGGCGCTTCGACATCGGGGAGCTGTTTTTT.

On this clonotype: Being one base from a much bigger clone, this may be a read error. V usage is TRBV10-3 and J usage is TRBJ2-1, with TRBD1 as a possible D gene (6 bases). The CDR3 runs to 13 residues. Germline CDR1 ENHRY, CDR2 SYGVKD. The ends were cut back, 4 bases at V and 13 bases at J, with 17 bases in the middle. CDR3 loop: CAISGGGGETQFF. CDR3 in DNA: TGTGCCATCAGTGGAGGGGGTGGGGAGACCCAGTTCTTC.

There are many counts of this clonotype. The DNA of the CDR3 is TGTGCCAGCAGTTTACGGGTAGCCAACACTGAAGCTTTCTTT. This translates into CASSLRVANTEAFF. The genes are TRBV7-9 and TRBJ1-1; D gene ambiguous. Trimming took off 6 bases at V and 2 bases at J, with 13 bases between the two ends. The germline V gene has CDR1 SEHNR and CDR2 FQNEAQ (reference sequence). The length of the CDR3 is 14 residues.

This clonotype was picked up one time. Being one base from a much bigger clone, this may be a read error. No conserved phenylalanine or tryptophan ends this CDR3, so it is likely a read error. The rearrangement uses TRBV20-1 and TRBJ1-2, with 8 nucleotides matching TRBD1. The CDR3 extends over 13 amino acids. Germline V gives CDR1 DFQATT, CDR2 SNEGSKA (reference sequence). The CDR3 reads CRPRTGLNYGYTV. The CDR3 DNA sequence: TGCAGGCCTAGGACAGGGTTGAACTATGGCTACACCGTC.

This clonotype was detected only a few times. The V and J genes are TRBV28 and TRBJ1-1; D remains unclear. Germline CDR1 and CDR2: MDHEN and SYDVKM. V was trimmed by 3 bases and J by 6 bases, leaving 5 bases between them. The CDR3 loop spans 11 amino acids. The CDR3 DNA reads TGTGCCAGCAGTTTGATAGCTGAAGCTTTCTTT. It codes for CASSLIAEAFF.

The chain is built from TRBV7-2 and TRBJ2-7, with TRBD2 matching 13 bases. Trimming removed 5 bases from V and 6 bases from J; junction bases left unmatched: 4. CDR1 SGHTA and CDR2 FQGNSA come from the germline V gene. The CDR3 runs 14 residues. As DNA, the CDR3 is TGTGCCAGCAGCCGCGGACTAGCGGGGGCCGAGCAGTACTTC. It is translated as CASSRGLAGAEQYF. Based on the CDR3 plus reference TRBV7-2 and TRBJ2-7, the full variable domain is GAGVSQSPSNKVTEKGKDVELRCDPISGHTALYWYRQSLGQGLEFLIYFQGNSAPDKSGLPSDRFSAERTGGSVSTLTIQRTQQEDSAVYLCASSRGLAGAEQYFGPGTRLTVT.

The V gene is TRBV12-3 or TRBV12-4, the J gene TRBJ2-3, with a weak D call TRBD1 (6 bases). CDR3 size: 16 residues. With 8 bases removed from V and 2 bases from J, the gap between germline ends came to 20 bases. CDR3: CASGNWGRSSTDTQYF. In DNA, the CDR3 is TGTGCCAGCGGGAACTGGGGGCGGTCCTCCACAGATACGCAGTATTTT.

The genes are TRBV4-1 and TRBJ2-1; D gene ambiguous. The ends were cut back, 6 bases at V and 3 bases at J, with 18 bases in the middle. The CDR3 covers 16 residues. From germline, CDR1 is MGHRA and CDR2 YSYEKL. The CDR3: CASRPRLLLDYNEQFF. CDR3 coding DNA: TGCGCCAGCAGGCCTCGACTCCTACTCGACTACAATGAGCAGTTCTTC.

A note on this clonotype: A read error is possible here, since a much larger clone lies one base away. The chain has TRBV27 and TRBJ2-7; D may be TRBD2 (5 bases). This CDR3 is 12 amino acids long. Germline V CDR1 and CDR2: MNHEY, SMNVEV (reference sequence). Trimming left V 6 bases short and J 7 bases short, with 13 bases between. CDR3 region: CASSVAPGEQYF. The CDR3 DNA follows: TGTGCCAGCAGCGTTGCTCCGGGGGAGCAGTACTTC.

This clonotype was counted many times. The rearrangement links TRBV27 to TRBJ2-3; 11 bases fit TRBD1. J gave up 3 bases and V 6 bases, and 8 bases lay outside the gene matches. CDR1 MNHEY and CDR2 SMNVEV come from the germline V gene (reference sequence). This CDR3 has 16 amino acids. The CDR3 DNA reads as TGTGCCAGCAGCCCGGGCGGACAGGGGGCGACAGATACGCAGTATTTT. This gives the protein CASSPGGQGATDTQYF.

The genes are TRBV7-2 and TRBJ2-7; maybe TRBD1 (6 bases). The V end lost 0 bases, the J end lost 0 bases, and 15 bases lay between the germline ends. CDR3 length equals 17 residues. The V gene's germline CDR1 is SGHTA and CDR2 FQGNSA. DNA for the CDR3: TGTGCCAGCAGCTTAGCGTCCGGACAGTTGGGCTCCTACGAGCAGTACTTC. The encoded protein is CASSLASGQLGSYEQYF.

The chain couples TRBV2 to TRBJ2-7, with D perhaps matching TRBD2 (6 bases). The V gene's germline CDR1 is SNHLY and CDR2 FYNNEI. The CDR3 loop spans 15 amino acids. The germline V and J ends were trimmed by 6 bases and 5 bases, with 20 bases remaining between them. CDR3 residues: CASSLGPGVAHEQYF. The CDR3 DNA follows: TGTGCCAGCAGCTTAGGACCGGGAGTTGCCCACGAGCAGTACTTC.

The chain combines TRBV5-6 with TRBJ1-1, with D uncertain. This CDR3 spans 16 amino acids. CDR1 and CDR2 from the germline V gene are SGHDT and YYEEEE. Trimming removed 1 base from V and 0 bases from J, with 13 bases in between. The CDR3 protein is CASSLSRLSVNTEAFF. CDR3 nucleotide sequence: TGTGCCAGCAGCTTGAGTCGGCTTTCGGTGAACACTGAAGCTTTCTTT.

The chain links TRBV2 to TRBJ1-5; D is unresolved. V lost 8 bases and J lost 3, with 8 bases in between. Per germline, CDR1 SNHLY and CDR2 FYNNEI. There are 12 residues in the CDR3. Written as DNA, the CDR3 is TGTGCCAGCGCCGCGGTCAATCAGCCCCAGCATTTT. This codes for CASAAVNQPQHF.

Regarding this clonotype: A much larger clone differs by one base, so this may be a read error. In DNA, the CDR3 is TGCGCCAGCAGCCAAGAGGGACAGGGACAGGGCTACGCCTTC. It is translated as CASSQEGQGQGYAF. The V and J genes are TRBV4-3 and TRBJ1-2; 9 bases align to TRBD1. CDR1 is LGHNA and CDR2 is YSLEER in the germline V gene. CDR3 size: 14 residues.

This clonotype has at least ten counts. The gene calls are TRBV6-1 and TRBJ2-1; 12 bases are shared with TRBD2. Per the germline V gene, CDR1 is MNHNS and CDR2 is SASEGT. The CDR3 sequence is 16 residues long. J lost 5 bases, V lost 4 bases, and 6 bases had no gene match. The CDR3 is CASSAMLAGGDNEQFF. Here the CDR3 DNA reads TGTGCCAGCAGTGCGATGCTAGCGGGGGGGGACAATGAGCAGTTCTTC.

The chain links TRBV20-1 to TRBJ2-7; the match to TRBD1 covers 9 bases. The V segment lost 1 base and the J segment 2 bases; nucleotides outside the gene matches: 3. This CDR3 has 14 residues. The germline CDR1 and CDR2 sequences are DFQATT and SNEGSKA (reference sequence). The CDR3 coding sequence is TGCAGTGCTAGAGGGCGGGACAGGGCCTACGAGCAGTACTTC. Its protein product is CSARGRDRAYEQYF.

This clonotype was seen once. A read error may produce the germline difference seen at one junction end. The J gene is TRBJ2-5, the V gene TRBV29-1, with unresolved D. The J call could be wrong; TRBJ2-7 is a better fit for the DNA end. CDR1 and CDR2 (germline): SQVTM, ANQGSEA. The CDR3 contains 12 residues. The CDR3 DNA reads as TGCGGCGTTGAAGAGCGCGACCGCGAGCAGTACTTC. Translation: CGVEERDREQYF.

This clonotype was recorded a few times. The rearrangement joins TRBV19 to TRBJ2-1; D ambiguous. The V end lost 5 bases, the J end lost 4 bases, and 9 bases lay between the germline ends. The germline V gene encodes CDR1 LNHDA and CDR2 SQIVND (reference sequence). The CDR3 sequence is 13 residues long. CDR3: CASSLRIYNEQFF. The DNA of the CDR3 is TGTGCCAGTAGTCTCAGGATTTACAATGAGCAGTTCTTC.